Presented here are 3 T cell receptor beta chains from one specimen sequenced in a study of cytotoxic CD8 clonotypes in ibrutinib-treated CLL. Sequencing used immunoSEQ multiplex PCR; TCRdb keeps in-frame clones, though not all of them. This sample has fewer than 100,000 clones, with roughly three quarters found just once. The sample was PBMCs, taken after 12 months of ibrutinib treatment. These TCRs come from a human donor with chronic lymphocytic leukemia.

The chain is built from TRBV28 and TRBJ2-4; TRBD1 is a possible D gene (5 bases). CDR1 and CDR2 from the germline V gene are MDHEN and SYDVKM. The CDR3 extends over 14 amino acids. Between the trimmed V and J ends, which lost 6 bases and 5 bases, there was a span of 14 bases. The CDR3 here is CASRGHGGENIQYF. CDR3 DNA: TGTGCCAGCAGAGGACATGGTGGCGAAAACATTCAGTACTTC.

The chain carries TRBV11-2 and TRBJ1-3; D call uncertain. The germline CDR1 and CDR2 sequences are SGHAT and FQNNGV. V lost 1 base and J 1 base, leaving 11 bases between the germline ends. The CDR3 is 16 amino acids. CDR3 in amino acids: CASSLAPPASGNTIYF. The DNA for the CDR3 is TGTGCCAGCAGCTTAGCCCCCCCAGCATCTGGAAACACCATATATTTT.

This clone has only one observation. The chain links TRBV25-1 to TRBJ2-5; TRBD1 or TRBD2 may be the D gene (5 bases each). Germline V gene sequence: CDR1 MGHDK, CDR2 SYGVNS. V lost 5 bases and J lost 5, with 21 bases in between. The CDR3 runs to 16 residues. CDR3 in amino acids: CASSTPGTGPWETQYF. As DNA, the CDR3 is TGTGCCAGCAGTACCCCCGGGACGGGCCCGTGGGAGACCCAGTACTTC.